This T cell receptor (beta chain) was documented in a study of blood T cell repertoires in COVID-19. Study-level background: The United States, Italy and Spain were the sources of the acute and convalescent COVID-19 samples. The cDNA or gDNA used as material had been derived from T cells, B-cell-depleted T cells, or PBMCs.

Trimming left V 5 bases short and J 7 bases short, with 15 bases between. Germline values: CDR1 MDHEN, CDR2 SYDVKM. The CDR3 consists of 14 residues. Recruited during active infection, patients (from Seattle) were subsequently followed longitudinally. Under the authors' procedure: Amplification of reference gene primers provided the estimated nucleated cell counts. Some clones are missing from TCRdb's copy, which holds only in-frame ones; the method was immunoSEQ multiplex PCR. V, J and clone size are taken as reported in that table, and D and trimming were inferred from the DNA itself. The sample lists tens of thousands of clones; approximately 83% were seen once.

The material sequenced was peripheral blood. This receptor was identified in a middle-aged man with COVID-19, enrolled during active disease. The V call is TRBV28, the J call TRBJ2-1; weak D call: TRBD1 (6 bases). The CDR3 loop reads CASSPTRGFNEQFF. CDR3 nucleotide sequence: TGTGCCAGCAGTCCTACTAGGGGGTTTAATGAGCAGTTCTTC.